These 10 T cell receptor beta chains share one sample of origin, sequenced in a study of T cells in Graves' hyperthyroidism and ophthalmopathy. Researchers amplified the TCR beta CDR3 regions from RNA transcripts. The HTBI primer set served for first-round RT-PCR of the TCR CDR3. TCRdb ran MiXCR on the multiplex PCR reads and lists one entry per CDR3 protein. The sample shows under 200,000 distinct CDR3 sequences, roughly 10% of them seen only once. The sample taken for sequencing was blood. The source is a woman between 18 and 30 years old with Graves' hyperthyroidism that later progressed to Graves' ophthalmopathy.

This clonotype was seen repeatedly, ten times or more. CDR3 DNA: TGCAGTGCTAGGGCGAAGACCACTGAAGCTTTCTTT. This sequence encodes CSARAKTTEAFF. This sequence joins TRBV20-1 and TRBJ1-1; unclear D gene. The germline V and J ends were trimmed by 3 bases and 4 bases, with 9 bases remaining between them. The length of the CDR3 is 12 residues. The germline V gene encodes CDR1 DFQATT and CDR2 SNEGSKA (reference sequence).

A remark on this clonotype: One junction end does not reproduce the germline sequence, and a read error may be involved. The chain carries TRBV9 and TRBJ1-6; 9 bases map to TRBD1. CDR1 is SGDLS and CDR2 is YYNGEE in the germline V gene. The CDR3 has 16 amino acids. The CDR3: CAGSVGGDRANSPLHF. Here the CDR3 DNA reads TGTGCCGGCAGCGTAGGAGGGGACAGGGCAAATTCACCCCTCCACTTT.

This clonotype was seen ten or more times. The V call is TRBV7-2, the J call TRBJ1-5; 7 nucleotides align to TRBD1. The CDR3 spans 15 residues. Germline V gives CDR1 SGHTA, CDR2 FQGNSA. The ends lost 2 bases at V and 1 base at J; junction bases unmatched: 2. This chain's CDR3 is CASSLQGVSNQPQHF. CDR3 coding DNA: TGTGCCAGCAGCTTACAGGGGGTAAGCAATCAGCCCCAGCATTTT.

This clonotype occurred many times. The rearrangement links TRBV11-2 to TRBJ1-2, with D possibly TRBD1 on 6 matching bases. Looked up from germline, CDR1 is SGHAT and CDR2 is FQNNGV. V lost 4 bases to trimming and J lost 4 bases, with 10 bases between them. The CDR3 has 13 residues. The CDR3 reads CASSSGARYGYTF. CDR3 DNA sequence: TGTGCCAGCAGCTCGGGGGCCCGCTATGGCTACACCTTC.

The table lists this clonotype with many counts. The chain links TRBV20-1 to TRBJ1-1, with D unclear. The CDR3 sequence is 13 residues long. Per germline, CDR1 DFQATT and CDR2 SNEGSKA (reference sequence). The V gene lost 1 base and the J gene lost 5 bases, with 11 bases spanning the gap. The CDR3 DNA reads TGCAGTGCTAGAGGACCCGGGAGTACTGAAGCTTTCTTT. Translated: CSARGPGSTEAFF.

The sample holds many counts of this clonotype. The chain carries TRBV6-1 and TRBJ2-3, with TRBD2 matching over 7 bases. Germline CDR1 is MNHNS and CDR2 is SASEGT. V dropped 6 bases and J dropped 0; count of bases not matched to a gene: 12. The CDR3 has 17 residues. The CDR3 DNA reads TGTGCCAGCAGGAAGCGGGGACCCCTACCTAGCACAGATACGCAGTATTTT. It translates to CASRKRGPLPSTDTQYF.

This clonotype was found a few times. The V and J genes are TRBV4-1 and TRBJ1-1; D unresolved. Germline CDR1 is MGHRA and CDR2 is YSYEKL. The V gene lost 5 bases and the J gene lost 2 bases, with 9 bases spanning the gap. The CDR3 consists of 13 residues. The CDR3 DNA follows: TGCGCCAGCAGCTATTCAATTAACACTGAAGCTTTCTTT. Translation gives CASSYSINTEAFF.

CDR3 loop: CASSRSGTGGYEQYF. CDR3 nucleotides: TGTGCCAGCAGCCGTTCCGGGACAGGGGGATACGAGCAGTACTTC. The chain links TRBV3-1 to TRBJ2-7; TRBD1 matches 11 bases. The CDR3 consists of 15 residues. The V segment lost 4 bases and the J segment 4 bases; nucleotides outside the gene matches: 6. The germline CDR1 and CDR2 sequences are LGHDT and YNNKEL (reference sequence).

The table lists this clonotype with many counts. Written as DNA, the CDR3 is TGCAGCGTTGAAGGCTGGAACACTGAAGCTTTCTTT. Protein product: CSVEGWNTEAFF. This rearrangement joins TRBV29-1 to TRBJ1-1; no clear D gene. The ends were cut back, 1 base at V and 1 base at J, with 4 bases in the middle. The germline V gene has CDR1 SQVTM and CDR2 ANQGSEA. This CDR3 is built from 12 residues.

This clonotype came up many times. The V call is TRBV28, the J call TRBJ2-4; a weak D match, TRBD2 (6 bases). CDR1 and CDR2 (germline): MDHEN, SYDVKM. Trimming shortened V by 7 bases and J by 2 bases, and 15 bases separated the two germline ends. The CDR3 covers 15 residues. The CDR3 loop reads CASTPTGRTKNIQYF. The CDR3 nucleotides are TGTGCCAGCACCCCGACCGGGAGAACCAAAAACATTCAGTACTTC.